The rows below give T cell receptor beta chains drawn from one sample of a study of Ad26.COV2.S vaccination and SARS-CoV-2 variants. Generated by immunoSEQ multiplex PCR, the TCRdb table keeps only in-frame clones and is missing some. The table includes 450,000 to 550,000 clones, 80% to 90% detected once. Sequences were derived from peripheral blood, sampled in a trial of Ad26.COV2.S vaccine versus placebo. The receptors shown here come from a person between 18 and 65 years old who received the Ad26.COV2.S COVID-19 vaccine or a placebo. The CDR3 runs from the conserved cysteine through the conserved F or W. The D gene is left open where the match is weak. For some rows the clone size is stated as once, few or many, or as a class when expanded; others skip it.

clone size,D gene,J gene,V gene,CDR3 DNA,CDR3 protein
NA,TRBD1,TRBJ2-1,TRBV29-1,TGCAGCGTTGACAGGTCCGGGGACAGCTTATTACTTTCCTACAATGAGCAGTTCTTC,CSVDRSGDSLLLSYNEQFF
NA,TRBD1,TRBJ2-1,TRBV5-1,TGCGCCAGCAGCCCCGGGACAGGGGGCGGTGATGAGCAGTTCTTC,CASSPGTGGGDEQFF
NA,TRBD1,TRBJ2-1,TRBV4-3,TGCGCCAGCAGCCGGGTCATCGGGGGGGACAGGGGAGGCATTGAGCAGTTCTTC,CASSRVIGGDRGGIEQFF
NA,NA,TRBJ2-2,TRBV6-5,TGTGCCAGCAGTTACTCAGCGGCTACCGGGGAGCTGTTTTTT,CASSYSAATGELFF
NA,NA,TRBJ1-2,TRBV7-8,TGTGCCAGCAGCCCGACAACTCGGGGGGGAAACTATGGCTACACCTTC,CASSPTTRGGNYGYTF
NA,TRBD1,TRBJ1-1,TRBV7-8,TGTGCCAGCAGCTTAACTTCGGAGGGGGCTTACACTGAAGCTTTCTTT,CASSLTSEGAYTEAFF
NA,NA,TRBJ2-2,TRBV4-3,TGCGCCAGCAGCCGTTTGAACACCGGGGAGCTGTTTTTT,CASSRLNTGELFF
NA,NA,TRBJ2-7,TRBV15,TGTGCCACCAGCAGGGAACGAGCGTCCTACGAGCAGTACTTC,CATSRERASYEQYF
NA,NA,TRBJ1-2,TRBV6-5,TGTGCCAGCAGTTCCACCGGAGCAGTATTCTATGGCTACACCTTC,CASSSTGAVFYGYTF
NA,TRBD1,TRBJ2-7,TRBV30,TGTGCCTGGGATCTTACCGGGACAGGGGCCTACGAGCAGTACTTC,CAWDLTGTGAYEQYF
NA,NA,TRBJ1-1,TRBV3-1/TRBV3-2,TGTGCCAGCAGCTATTGGCAGGGCGAGGGAGCTTTCTTT,CASSYWQGEGAFF
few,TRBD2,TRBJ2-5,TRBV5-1,TGCGCCAGCAGCTTGGGGGTTGGCGGGAGCCAAGAGACCCAGTACTTC,CASSLGVGGSQETQYF
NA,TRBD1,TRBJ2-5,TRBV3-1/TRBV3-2,TGTGCCAGCAGCCACACGGACAGGGAAACACCATTTTTGCAGACCCAGTACTTC,CASSHTDRETPFLQTQYF
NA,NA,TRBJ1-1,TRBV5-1,TGCGCCAGCAGCTCCGAATCGGATGGGACTGAAGCTTTCTTT,CASSSESDGTEAFF
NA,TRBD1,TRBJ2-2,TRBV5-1,TGCGCCAGCAGCTTGGGGCCGGGACAGGGGGACACCGGGGAGCTGTTTTTT,CASSLGPGQGDTGELFF
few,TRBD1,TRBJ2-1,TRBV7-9,TGTGCCAGCAGCGACGACAGGGTATACTACTTCCTCTTC,CASSDDRVYYFLF
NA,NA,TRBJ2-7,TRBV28,TGTGCCAGCAGTTTATCATTCCCAGCTGGCGAGCAGTACTTC,CASSLSFPAGEQYF
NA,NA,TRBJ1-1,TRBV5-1,TGCGCCAGCAGCTTGGCCGTGAGGGAGTTCATGAACACTGAAGCTTTCTTT,CASSLAVREFMNTEAFF
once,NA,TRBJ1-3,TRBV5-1,TGCGCCAGCAGCTTGGCCAGTAGCTCAGGAAACACCATATATTTT,CASSLASSSGNTIYF
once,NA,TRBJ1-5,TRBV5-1,TGCGCCAGCAGCTTGGAACAGGGTATCCAGCCCCAGCATTTT,CASSLEQGIQPQHF
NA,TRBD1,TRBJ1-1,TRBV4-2,TGTGCCAGCAGCCCTCGACAGGGGAGTTACACTGAAGCTTTCTTT,CASSPRQGSYTEAFF
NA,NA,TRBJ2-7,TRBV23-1,TGCGCCAGCAGTCAAGATAAGACTCCGGTCTACGAGCAGTACTTC,CASSQDKTPVYEQYF
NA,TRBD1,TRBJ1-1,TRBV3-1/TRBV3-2,TGTGCCAGCAGCCCCCAGGGACAGGGGACCACTGAAGCTTTCTTT,CASSPQGQGTTEAFF
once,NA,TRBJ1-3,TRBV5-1,TGCGCCAGCAGCTCGGAACAGGGAACCTCTGGAAACACCATATATTTT,CASSSEQGTSGNTIYF
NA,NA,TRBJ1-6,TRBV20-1,TGCAGTGCGACCGGGAATTCACCCCTCCACTTT,CSATGNSPLHF
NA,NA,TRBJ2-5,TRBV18,TGTGCCAGCTCACGAATAACAGGGTATCAAGAGACCCAGTACTTC,CASSRITGYQETQYF
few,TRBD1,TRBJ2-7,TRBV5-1,TGCGCCAGCAGCTTACCGGGACAGGGCTACGAGCAGTACTTC,CASSLPGQGYEQYF